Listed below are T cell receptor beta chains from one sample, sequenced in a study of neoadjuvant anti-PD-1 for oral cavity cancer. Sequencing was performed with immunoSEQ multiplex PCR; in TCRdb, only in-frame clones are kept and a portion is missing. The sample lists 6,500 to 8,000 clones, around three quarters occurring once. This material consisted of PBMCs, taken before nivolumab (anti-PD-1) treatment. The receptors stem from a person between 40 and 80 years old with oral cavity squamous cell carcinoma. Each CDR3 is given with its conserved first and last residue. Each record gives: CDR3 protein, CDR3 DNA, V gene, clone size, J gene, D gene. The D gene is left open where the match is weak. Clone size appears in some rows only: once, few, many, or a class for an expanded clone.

CASRPGTGQEKLFF | TGCGCCAGCAGACCCGGGACAGGGCAGGAAAAACTGTTTTTT | TRBV5-1 | NA | TRBJ1-4 | TRBD1
CASSLSTGMSGYTF | TGTGCCAGCAGTTTATCGACAGGGATGAGTGGCTACACCTTC | TRBV27 | large | TRBJ1-2 | TRBD1
CASSKTGDPKETQYF | TGTGCCAGCAGCAAGACAGGGGATCCAAAAGAGACCCAGTACTTC | TRBV5-4 | few | TRBJ2-5 | TRBD1
CAIRATGGGETQYF | TGTGCCATCAGGGCTACGGGGGGTGGAGAGACCCAGTACTTC | TRBV10-3 | NA | TRBJ2-5 | TRBD2
CASSISGANVLTF | TGTGCCTCCTCCATCTCTGGGGCCAACGTCCTGACTTTC | TRBV30 | NA | TRBJ2-6 | NA
CASTPISGANVLTF | TGTGCCAGCACCCCGATTTCCGGGGCCAACGTCCTGACTTTC | TRBV11-2 | NA | TRBJ2-6 | NA
CASSLTPDSMNTEAFF | TGTGCCAGCAGCCTGACACCGGACTCAATGAACACTGAAGCTTTCTTT | TRBV5-5 | NA | TRBJ1-1 | NA
CASSPGLAATQYF | TGTGCCAGCAGTCCTGGACTAGCAGCGACCCAGTACTTC | TRBV28 | NA | TRBJ2-5 | TRBD2
CASSSRQYNSPLHF | TGTGCCAGCAGCTCCCGACAGTATAATTCACCCCTCCACTTT | TRBV7-9 | few | TRBJ1-6 | NA
CASSLRGNTGELFF | TGTGCCAGCAGCTTACGGGGAAACACCGGGGAGCTGTTTTTT | TRBV11-2 | NA | TRBJ2-2 | NA
CASSPGLLYEQYF | TGTGCCAGCAGCCCCGGACTTCTCTACGAGCAGTACTTC | TRBV7-2 | NA | TRBJ2-7 | NA
CASRATSLRPYEQYF | TGTGCCAGCAGGGCGACAAGTCTAAGGCCCTACGAGCAGTACTTC | TRBV2 | few | TRBJ2-7 | NA
CASSEAGGYGYTF | TGTGCCAGCAGTGAGGCGGGTGGCTATGGCTACACCTTC | TRBV2 | NA | TRBJ1-2 | NA
CASSYSSAGGQPQHF | TGTGCCAGCAGTTACTCTAGCGCAGGGGGGCAGCCCCAGCATTTT | TRBV6-5 | NA | TRBJ1-5 | TRBD1
CASSPQVSYEQYF | TGTGCCAGCTCACCTCAGGTCTCCTACGAGCAGTACTTC | TRBV18 | NA | TRBJ2-7 | NA